The T cell receptor (beta chain) under discussion was sequenced for a study of blood T cell repertoires in COVID-19. Study as a whole: The cDNA or gDNA used as material had been derived from T cells, B-cell-depleted T cells, or PBMCs.

Original processing notes: Amplification from reference gene primers served as the basis for estimated nucleated cell counts. Sequencing was performed with immunoSEQ multiplex PCR; in TCRdb, only in-frame clones are kept and a portion is missing. The DNA gave D and trimming, while V, J and clone size come from that table. The sample contains approximately 170,000 clones, less than 90% of which appear only once. CDR1 and CDR2 from the germline V gene are MNHNS and SASEGT. This CDR3 contains 15 residues. The V and J ends lost 2 bases and 6 bases respectively, with 14 bases between them. The TCR sequence derives from a woman between 65 and 79 years old with acute or convalescent COVID-19. The chain links TRBV6-1 to TRBJ1-5; weak D call: TRBD1 (5 bases). Material for sequencing was peripheral blood. The CDR3 reads CASSEMGHPVQPQHF. The DNA of the CDR3 is TGTGCCAGCAGTGAAATGGGGCACCCAGTTCAGCCCCAGCATTTT.